The clone carrying this TCR beta chain was detected only a few times. Its antigen is currently unknown. The PCR was carried out with 60 Vbeta primers and 13 Jbeta primers. Some clones are missing from TCRdb's copy, which holds only in-frame ones; the method was immunoSEQ multiplex PCR. The sample holds 150,000 to 250,000 clones; approximately 79% are singletons and the top ten take 3.5% to 5%. Every donor was a healthy person donating bone marrow. The V segment lost 0 bases and the J segment 5 bases; nucleotides outside the gene matches: 5. This CDR3 region has 16 residues. Germline V gene sequence: CDR1 SGHNT, CDR2 YYREEE (reference sequence). These data belong to a study of cytomegalovirus exposure and HLA in healthy donors. Across the whole study: Earlier work reported approximately 100 million unique TCR beta sequences from 150 million to 200 million T cells.

Whole-study findings and limits: A later analysis linked 15,000 to 20,000 TCR beta sequences to HLA alleles at 0.05 false discovery rate. The sole available immune exposure information was CMV serostatus.

Material: PBMCs. The chain recombines TRBV5-4 with TRBJ2-2; 9 nucleotides line up with TRBD1. The source of this sequence is a woman aged 30 to 39 in good health and CMV-seropositive. CDR3 bases: TGTGCCAGCAGCTTGGCCCGACAGGGGGGGACCGGGGAGCTGTTTTTT. Encoded protein: CASSLARQGGTGELFF.